This T cell receptor beta chain was recorded in a study of STAT3 mutations in large granular lymphocyte leukemia. Remarks on this clone: Antigen unknown. One end of the junction varies from germline; a read error may be responsible.

This CDR3 spans 12 amino acids. Germline V lookup: CDR1 MNHEY, CDR2 SVGAGI. Produced via immunoSEQ multiplex PCR; TCRdb's table is partial and in-frame only. The sample holds some 15,000 clones, approximately 81% seen once. Broader study findings: Every T-LGLL patient had at least one immunodominant TCRbeta clonotype.

This sequence joins TRBV6-5 and TRBJ2-7; no clear D. Sample: peripheral blood mononuclear cells. The TCR comes from a man aged 55 to 70 with T-cell large granular lymphocyte leukemia. Some clones in this sample may be carry-over from other donors' samples. CDR3 protein: CATSSSAREQYF. For the CDR3, the DNA is TGTGCCACCAGTTCGTCAGCACGCGAGCAGTACTTC.